The 22 T cell receptor beta chains presented below share a single source sample, sequenced in a study of PD-L1 blockade in urothelial cancer. Described time point: pretreatment peripheral blood. Data came from immunoSEQ multiplex PCR; TCRdb stores just in-frame clones and leaves some out. The sample consists of approximately 100,000 clones, approximately 88% of them appearing once. Source: PBMCs, taken around atezolizumab (anti-PD-L1) treatment. All receptors come from an elderly woman with urothelial cancer.

The V and J genes are TRBV7-3 and TRBJ2-5, with no clear D. CDR3 length: 13 amino acids. The germline V gene has CDR1 SGHTA and CDR2 FQGTGA. Trimming shortened V by 2 bases and J by 4 bases, and 8 bases separated the two germline ends. CDR3 in amino acids: CASSLERGETQYF. The CDR3 DNA follows: TGTGCCAGCAGCTTAGAGAGAGGAGAGACCCAGTACTTC.

CDR3 amino acids: CASRLLADTQYF. The CDR3 nucleotides read TGTGCCAGCAGGTTACTAGCAGATACGCAGTATTTT. The chain recombines TRBV27 with TRBJ2-3; possibly TRBD2 for D (5 bases). V shed 6 bases and J shed 4 bases, with 8 bases lying between them. Germline loops: CDR1 MNHEY, CDR2 SMNVEV (reference sequence). The CDR3 length is 12 residues.

This chain links TRBV18 with TRBJ1-4; D remains unclear. The CDR3 is 15 residues long. The germline gives CDR1 KGHSH, CDR2 LQKENI. V was cut by 3 bases and J by 3 bases, with 11 bases left in between. The chain's CDR3 is CASSPDLAANEKLFF. As DNA, the CDR3 is TGTGCCAGCTCACCCGACCTCGCGGCTAATGAAAAACTGTTTTTT.

V usage is TRBV2 and J usage is TRBJ1-1; D unresolved. Germline V CDR1 and CDR2: SNHLY, FYNNEI. The CDR3 consists of 14 residues. V shed 2 bases and J shed 1 base, with 8 bases lying between them. Here the CDR3 DNA reads TGTGCCAGCAGTGAATGGAACAGGAACACTGAAGCTTTCTTT. Protein sequence: CASSEWNRNTEAFF.

The chain carries TRBV28 and TRBJ2-7; 11 bases are a match to TRBD2. CDR1 MDHEN and CDR2 SYDVKM come from the germline V gene. The trim removed 6 bases at V and 3 bases at J, leaving 7 bases unmatched. The CDR3 is made up of 15 amino acids. The CDR3 sequence is CASRPLAGGFYEQYF. DNA for the CDR3: TGTGCCAGCAGGCCTCTAGCGGGGGGATTCTACGAGCAGTACTTC.

The V and J genes are TRBV2 and TRBJ2-2, with 9 bases identical to TRBD2. The CDR3 sequence is 11 residues long. CDR1 is SNHLY and CDR2 is FYNNEI in the germline V gene. V shed 3 bases and J 15 bases; nucleotides not matched to a gene: 2. The CDR3 loop is CASSEPSGVFF. In nucleotides, the CDR3 is TGTGCCAGCAGTGAGCCTAGCGGGGTGTTTTTT.

The chain joins TRBV27 to TRBJ1-4; 7 bases match TRBD1. Germline V lookup: CDR1 MNHEY, CDR2 SMNVEV (reference sequence). V was clipped by 2 bases and J by 5 bases; unmatched bases: 2. This CDR3 comprises 14 residues. The CDR3 DNA follows: TGTGCCAGCAGTTTAGCAGGGGGGAATGAAAAACTGTTTTTT. This encodes CASSLAGGNEKLFF. The full variable domain, rest sourced from reference TRBV27 and TRBJ1-4, is EAQVTQNPRYLITVTGKKLTVTCSQNMNHEYMSWYRQDPGLGLRQIYYSMNVEVTDKGDVPEGYKVSRKEKRNFPLILESPSPNQTSLYFCASSLAGGNEKLFFGSGTQLSVL.

This chain uses TRBV5-1 with TRBJ2-1, with 11 bases aligning to TRBD2. V lost 0 bases and J lost 6; bases outside the gene matches: 2. The CDR3 length is 15 residues. The germline CDR1 and CDR2 sequences are SGHRS and YFSETQ. CDR3: CASSLATSGANEQFF. The CDR3 DNA reads TGCGCCAGCAGCTTGGCGACTAGCGGGGCCAATGAGCAGTTCTTC.

V is TRBV7-9 and J is TRBJ2-3; tentative D call: TRBD1 (6 bases). V was clipped by 3 bases and J by 4 bases, with 11 bases between them. CDR1 and CDR2 from the germline V gene are SEHNR and FQNEAQ (reference sequence). CDR3 length equals 14 residues. In DNA form, the CDR3 reads TGTGCCAGCAGCTTGGGGGCGACAGCAGATACGCAGTATTTT. It specifies CASSLGATADTQYF.

The J gene is TRBJ1-1, the V gene TRBV19; D is unresolved. CDR3 size: 13 residues. The germline V gene has CDR1 LNHDA and CDR2 SQIVND (reference sequence). The V end lost 3 bases, the J end lost 11 bases, and 16 bases lay between the germline ends. In DNA, the CDR3 is TGTGCCAGTAGTATTCAGGCATCCTTTGCGGCTTTCTTT. This translates into CASSIQASFAAFF.

The chain combines TRBV15 with TRBJ1-1, with 9 bases aligning to TRBD1. Germline V CDR1 and CDR2: LNHNV, YYDKDF (reference sequence). The length of the CDR3 is 17 residues. Unmatched junction bases numbered 8, after V lost 3 bases and J lost 0 bases. CDR3 sequence: CATSRGQGRRMNTEAFF. The CDR3 bases are TGTGCCACCAGCAGGGGACAGGGTCGACGGATGAACACTGAAGCTTTCTTT.

The rearrangement uses TRBV30 and TRBJ2-7, with TRBD1 identical over 11 bases. Per the germline V gene, CDR1 is GTSNPN and CDR2 is SVGIG (reference sequence). The CDR3 spans 14 residues. The CDR3 bases are TGTGCTCAGAATAAGGGACAGGGGGCCTACGAGCAGTACTTC. Its translation: CAQNKGQGAYEQYF.

V and J are TRBV27 and TRBJ2-1; 11 bases agree with TRBD2. V lost 4 bases, J lost 4 bases, and 3 bases stayed unmatched. The CDR3 covers 15 residues. Per the germline V gene, CDR1 is MNHEY and CDR2 is SMNVEV (reference sequence). This chain's CDR3 is CASSSRLAGYNEQFF. The CDR3 DNA reads TGTGCCAGCAGTTCACGACTAGCGGGATACAATGAGCAGTTCTTC.

The chain couples TRBV10-2 to TRBJ1-1; D not resolved. CDR3 length: 13 amino acids. Germline V lookup: CDR1 WSHSY, CDR2 SAAADI. Deletions cut 4 bases from V and 1 base from J, with 7 bases between. CDR3 DNA: TGCGCCAGCAGTGGGGCTGCGAACACTGAAGCTTTCTTT. Residues: CASSGAANTEAFF.

The chain carries TRBV5-4 and TRBJ1-5; D ambiguous. Trimming pared 0 bases from V and 0 bases from J, leaving 7 bases between. This CDR3 is 15 amino acids long. Germline loops: CDR1 SGHNT, CDR2 YYREEE (reference sequence). The CDR3 protein is CASSLGPNSNQPQHF. For the CDR3, the DNA is TGTGCCAGCAGCTTGGGGCCCAATAGCAATCAGCCCCAGCATTTT.

This chain uses TRBV5-4 with TRBJ2-5; the D is unclear. Trimming stripped 2 bases from V and 0 bases from J, with 11 bases between. There are 15 residues in the CDR3. Germline V gene data show CDR1 as SGHNT and CDR2 as YYREEE (reference sequence). The CDR3 DNA is TGTGCCAGCAGCTTATCTTTAGATAACCAAGAGACCCAGTACTTC. Its translation: CASSLSLDNQETQYF.

V is TRBV28 and J is TRBJ2-5; D not resolved. Germline V lookup: CDR1 MDHEN, CDR2 SYDVKM. The ends were cut back, 5 bases at V and 1 base at J, with 11 bases in the middle. This CDR3 is 14 amino acids long. The CDR3 sequence is CASSADILQETQYF. The CDR3, as DNA: TGTGCCAGCAGTGCCGACATACTCCAAGAGACCCAGTACTTC.

The genes are TRBV19 and TRBJ1-1; TRBD1 aligns across 9 bases. Per germline, CDR1 LNHDA and CDR2 SQIVND (reference sequence). V gave up 6 bases and J gave up 4 bases; unmatched junction bases: 6. The length of the CDR3 is 14 residues. CDR3 residues: CASSPDRGITEAFF. CDR3 DNA sequence: TGTGCCAGTAGCCCGGACAGGGGCATCACTGAAGCTTTCTTT.

The chain links TRBV28 to TRBJ1-3, with 9 bases aligning to TRBD1. Losses at the gene ends were 7 bases for V and 3 bases for J; bases not matched to a gene: 13. CDR3 length: 17 residues. Germline CDR1 is MDHEN and CDR2 is SYDVKM. This CDR3 is CASTSSGQGVDGNTIYF. In nucleotides, the CDR3 is TGTGCCAGCACCTCGTCGGGACAGGGAGTTGATGGAAACACCATATATTTT.

J is TRBJ2-1 and V is TRBV5-1; 10 bases match TRBD1. Trimming at V came to 4 bases and at J to 1 base, leaving 2 bases not matched to a gene. Germline-derived CDR1 and CDR2 are SGHRS and YFSETQ. The CDR3 extends over 15 amino acids. The CDR3 spells CASSADRGSYNEQFF. The CDR3 nucleotides are TGCGCCAGCAGCGCGGACAGGGGGTCCTACAATGAGCAGTTCTTC.

J is TRBJ2-1 and V is TRBV27; possibly TRBD1 for D (6 bases). The CDR3 has 13 amino acids. The germline CDR1 and CDR2 sequences are MNHEY and SMNVEV (reference sequence). Trimming left V 6 bases short and J 6 bases short, with 12 bases between. The CDR3 sequence is CASRRGQLNEQFF. CDR3 bases: TGTGCCAGCAGAAGGGGACAACTCAATGAGCAGTTCTTC.

The V and J genes are TRBV28 and TRBJ2-1; maybe TRBD2 (6 bases). The V end was cut by 6 bases, the J end by 2 bases, with 23 bases between. Germline assignment: CDR1 MDHEN and CDR2 SYDVKM. The CDR3 contains 18 residues. The CDR3 sequence is CASRVVSGGVMTYNEQFF. The CDR3 region has the DNA TGTGCCAGCAGAGTCGTCAGCGGAGGGGTAATGACCTACAATGAGCAGTTCTTC.